These T cell receptor beta chains were read from a single sample in a study of cytomegalovirus exposure and HLA in healthy donors. Produced via immunoSEQ multiplex PCR; TCRdb's table is partial and in-frame only. The sample has roughly 140,000 clones; around nine tenths are singletons. Sequences were obtained from PBMCs. These receptor sequences come from a woman aged 18 to 35 in good health and CMV-seropositive. Each CDR3 is given with its conserved first and last residue.

j_gene | v_gene | CDR3aa
TRBJ2-5 | TRBV7-3 | CASSLLGETQYF
TRBJ2-7 | TRBV30 | CAWSSWRDYEQYF
TRBJ2-1 | TRBV27 | CASSLYLAGGYNEQFF
TRBJ1-5 | TRBV7-2 | CASSLVGGSGNQPQHF
TRBJ2-7 | TRBV5-4 | CASSLVGTSGEQYF
TRBJ1-4 | TRBV19 | CASSITPDSGLFF
TRBJ2-3 | TRBV6-5 | CASSGGLASDTQYF
TRBJ2-5 | TRBV5-1 | CASSLGSSGKSAQETQYF
TRBJ1-2 | TRBV10-3 | CAISDAGRMDGYTF
TRBJ2-7 | TRBV15 | CATSRDLTSSYEQYF
TRBJ2-3 | TRBV29-1 | CSVEALNTDTQYF
TRBJ1-1 | TRBV20-1 | CSPTVNAEAFF
TRBJ1-1 | TRBV5-1 | CASSLGQGVVTEAFF